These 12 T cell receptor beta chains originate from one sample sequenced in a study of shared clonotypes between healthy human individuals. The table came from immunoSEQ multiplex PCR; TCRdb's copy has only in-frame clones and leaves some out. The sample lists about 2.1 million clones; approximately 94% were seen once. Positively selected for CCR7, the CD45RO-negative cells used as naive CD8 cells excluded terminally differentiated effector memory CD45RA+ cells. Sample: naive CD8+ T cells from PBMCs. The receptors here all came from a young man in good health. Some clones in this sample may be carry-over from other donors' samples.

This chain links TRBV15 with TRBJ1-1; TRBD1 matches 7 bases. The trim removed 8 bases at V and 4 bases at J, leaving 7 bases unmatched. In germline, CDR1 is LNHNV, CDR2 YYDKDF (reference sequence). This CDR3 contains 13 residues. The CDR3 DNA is TGTGCCACCGAGGGGGCGCGGAGCACTGAAGCTTTCTTT. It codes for CATEGARSTEAFF.

CDR3 loop: CASSFKRSRKETQYF. CDR3 in DNA: TGTGCCAGCAGCTTCAAGAGAAGCCGGAAAGAGACCCAGTACTTC. The rearrangement links TRBV7-8 to TRBJ2-5; no clear D. The CDR3 sequence is 15 residues long. The germline V gene has CDR1 SGHVS and CDR2 FQNEAQ. V lost 3 bases to trimming and J lost 3 bases, with 14 bases between them.

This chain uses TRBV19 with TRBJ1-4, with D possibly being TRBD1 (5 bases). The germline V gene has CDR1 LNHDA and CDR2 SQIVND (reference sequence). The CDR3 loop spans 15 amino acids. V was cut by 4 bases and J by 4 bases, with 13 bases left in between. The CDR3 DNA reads TGTGCCAGTAGTACGGGACTGCCAGATAATGAAAAACTGTTTTTT. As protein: CASSTGLPDNEKLFF. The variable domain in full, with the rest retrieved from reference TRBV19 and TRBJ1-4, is DGGITQSPKYLFRKEGQNVTLSCEQNLNHDAMYWYRQDPGQGLRLIYYSQIVNDFQKGDIAEGYSVSREKKESFPLTVTSAQKNPTAFYLCASSTGLPDNEKLFFGSGTQLSVL.

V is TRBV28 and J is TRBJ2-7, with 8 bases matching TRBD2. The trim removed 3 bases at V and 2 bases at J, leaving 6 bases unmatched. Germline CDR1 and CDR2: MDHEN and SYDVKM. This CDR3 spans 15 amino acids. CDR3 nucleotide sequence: TGTGCCAGCAGTTTGGATAGCGGGGAAACCTACGAGCAGTACTTC. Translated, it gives CASSLDSGETYEQYF.

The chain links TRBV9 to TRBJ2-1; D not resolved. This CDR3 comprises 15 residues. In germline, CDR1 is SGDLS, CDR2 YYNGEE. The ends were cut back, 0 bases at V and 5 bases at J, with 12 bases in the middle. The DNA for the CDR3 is TGTGCCAGCAGCGTAGGACGGGTAGGCCACAATGAGCAGTTCTTC. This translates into CASSVGRVGHNEQFF. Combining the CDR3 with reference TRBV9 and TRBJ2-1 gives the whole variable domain DSGVTQTPKHLITATGQRVTLRCSPRSGDLSVYWYQQSLDQGLQFLIQYYNGEERAKGNILERFSAQQFPDLHSELNLSSLELGDSALYFCASSVGRVGHNEQFFGPGTRLTVL.

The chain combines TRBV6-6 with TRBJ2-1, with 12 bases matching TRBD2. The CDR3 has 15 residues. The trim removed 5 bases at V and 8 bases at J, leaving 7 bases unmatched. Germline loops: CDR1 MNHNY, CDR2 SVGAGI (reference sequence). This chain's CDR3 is CASSPPGLAGDEQFF. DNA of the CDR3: TGTGCCAGCAGTCCCCCGGGACTAGCGGGTGATGAGCAGTTCTTC.

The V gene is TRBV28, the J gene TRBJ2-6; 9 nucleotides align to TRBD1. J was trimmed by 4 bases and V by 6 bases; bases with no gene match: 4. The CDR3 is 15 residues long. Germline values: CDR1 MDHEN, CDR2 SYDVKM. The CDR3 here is CASSEQGAGANVLTF. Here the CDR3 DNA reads TGTGCCAGCAGCGAACAGGGGGCCGGGGCCAACGTCCTGACTTTC.

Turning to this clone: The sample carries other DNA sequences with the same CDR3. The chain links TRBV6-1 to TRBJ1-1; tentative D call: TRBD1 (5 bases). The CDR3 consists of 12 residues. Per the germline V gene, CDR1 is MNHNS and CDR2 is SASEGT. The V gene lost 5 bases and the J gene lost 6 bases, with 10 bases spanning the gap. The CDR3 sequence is CASSQGSAEAFF. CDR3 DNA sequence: TGTGCCAGCAGTCAGGGTTCCGCTGAAGCTTTCTTT.

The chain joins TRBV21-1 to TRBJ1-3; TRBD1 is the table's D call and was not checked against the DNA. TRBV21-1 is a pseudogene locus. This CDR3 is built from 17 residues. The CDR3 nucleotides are TGTGCCAGCAGCAACCGGACAGGGGGCTGTGTTGGAAACACCATATATTTT. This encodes CASSNRTGGCVGNTIYF.

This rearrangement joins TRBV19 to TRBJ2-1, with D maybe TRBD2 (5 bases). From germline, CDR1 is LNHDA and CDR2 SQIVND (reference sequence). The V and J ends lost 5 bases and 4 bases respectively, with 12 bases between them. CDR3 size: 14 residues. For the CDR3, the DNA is TGTGCCAGTAGTTACGGGGTTATTTACAATGAGCAGTTCTTC. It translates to CASSYGVIYNEQFF.

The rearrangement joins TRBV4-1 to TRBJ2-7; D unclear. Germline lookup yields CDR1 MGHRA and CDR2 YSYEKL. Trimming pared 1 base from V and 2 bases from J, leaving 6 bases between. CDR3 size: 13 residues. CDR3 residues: CASSQGIPYEQYF. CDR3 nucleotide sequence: TGCGCCAGCAGCCAAGGAATCCCCTACGAGCAGTACTTC.

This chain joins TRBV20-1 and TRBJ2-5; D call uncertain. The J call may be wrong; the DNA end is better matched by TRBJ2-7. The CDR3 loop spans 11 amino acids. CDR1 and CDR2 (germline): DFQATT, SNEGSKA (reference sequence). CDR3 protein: CSARKDYEQYF. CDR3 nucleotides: TGCAGTGCTAGAAAGGACTACGAGCAGTACTTC.